These 12 T cell receptor beta chains share one sample of origin, sequenced in a study of high-grade serous ovarian cancer treatment subgroups. Tumor samples were obtained before definitive surgery or chemotherapy. TCRdb keeps only in-frame clones here, not all; method: immunoSEQ multiplex PCR. The data show about 15,000 clones, 86% seen once. Sequencing was carried out using tumor tissue. The receptor set was obtained from a human donor with high-grade serous ovarian cancer.

This clone was seen only a few times. This sequence joins TRBV10-1 and TRBJ1-1; D gene uncertain. The germline V gene has CDR1 WNHNN and CDR2 SYGVQD (reference sequence). The length of the CDR3 is 13 residues. The germline V and J ends were trimmed by 3 bases and 1 base, with 6 bases remaining between them. The CDR3 coding sequence is TGCGCCAGCAGTGAAAGGGAGAACACTGAAGCTTTCTTT. Translating it yields CASSERENTEAFF.

DNA for the CDR3: TGTGCCAGCAGTTTAGCCAGACAGGGCCTCTATGGCTACACCTTC. This translates into CASSLARQGLYGYTF. V usage is TRBV28 and J usage is TRBJ1-2, with TRBD1 identical over 7 bases. V lost 2 bases and J lost 4; bases outside the gene matches: 7. The CDR3 has 15 amino acids. Germline assignment: CDR1 MDHEN and CDR2 SYDVKM.

This sequence joins TRBV10-1 and TRBJ2-3, with TRBD1 matching 7 bases. CDR1 is WNHNN and CDR2 is SYGVQD in the germline V gene (reference sequence). CDR3 size: 16 residues. V trimming: 4 bases; J trimming: 1 base; junction bases outside the gene matches: 8. The CDR3 sequence: CASSGHTGVGTDTQYF. The CDR3 nucleotides are TGCGCCAGCAGTGGCCATACAGGGGTCGGCACAGATACGCAGTATTTT.

V usage is TRBV5-1 and J usage is TRBJ2-5, with 13 bases fitting TRBD2. Germline CDR1 SGHRS, CDR2 YFSETQ. V lost 4 bases and J lost 5; bases outside the gene matches: 8. The CDR3 loop spans 16 amino acids. The chain's CDR3 is CASSQAGLAGSETQYF. In nucleotides, the CDR3 is TGCGCCAGCAGCCAAGCGGGACTAGCGGGGTCGGAGACCCAGTACTTC. The full variable domain, its missing parts supplied by reference TRBV5-1 and TRBJ2-5, is KAGVTQTPRYLIKTRGQQVTLSCSPISGHRSVSWYQQTPGQGLQFLFEYFSETQRNKGNFPGRFSGRQFSNSRSEMNVSTLELGDSALYLCASSQAGLAGSETQYFGPGTRLLVL.

The chain links TRBV6-1 to TRBJ1-6, with TRBD1 matching over 8 bases. Germline V CDR1 and CDR2: MNHNS, SASEGT. The length of the CDR3 is 14 residues. J gave up 5 bases and V 7 bases, and 4 bases lay outside the gene matches. CDR3 nucleotides: TGTGCCAGCAATGACAGGGGACATAATTCACCCCTCCACTTT. It is translated as CASNDRGHNSPLHF.

The chain couples TRBV5-4 to TRBJ1-4, with unresolved D. Looked up from germline, CDR1 is SGHNT and CDR2 is YYREEE (reference sequence). The germline V and J ends were trimmed by 3 bases and 10 bases, with 13 bases remaining between them. There are 13 residues in the CDR3. CDR3 sequence: CASSSRASAKLFF. The CDR3 DNA reads as TGTGCCAGCAGCTCCCGGGCATCCGCAAAACTGTTTTTT.

This clone was picked up one time. The chain is built from TRBV9 and TRBJ2-5; TRBD2 aligns across 7 bases. Germline CDR1 is SGDLS and CDR2 is YYNGEE. Trimming took 5 bases from V and 5 from J; bases not matched to a gene: 9. This CDR3 is 14 amino acids long. CDR3: CASSATPGGETQYF. The CDR3 DNA is TGTGCCAGCAGTGCTACCCCCGGGGGGGAGACCCAGTACTTC. The entire variable domain, with the rest obtained from reference TRBV9 and TRBJ2-5, is as follows: DSGVTQTPKHLITATGQRVTLRCSPRSGDLSVYWYQQSLDQGLQFLIQYYNGEERAKGNILERFSAQQFPDLHSELNLSSLELGDSALYFCASSATPGGETQYFGPGTRLLVL.

The chain links TRBV28 to TRBJ2-3; 8 positions match TRBD2. The CDR3 runs 14 residues. V was pared by 10 bases and J by 1 base, with 7 bases of the junction left unmatched. CDR1 MDHEN and CDR2 SYDVKM come from the germline V gene. The CDR3 region has the DNA TGTGCCATCTTACCGGGGGGGCGCACAGATACGCAGTATTTT. Protein: CAILPGGRTDTQYF.

The chain is built from TRBV2 and TRBJ2-2; perhaps D is TRBD1 or TRBD2 (5 bases each). The CDR3 covers 14 residues. Deletions cut 6 bases from V and 6 bases from J, with 14 bases between. Germline V gives CDR1 SNHLY, CDR2 FYNNEI. The CDR3 is CASRGDLSAGELFF. The CDR3 DNA reads TGTGCCAGCAGAGGGGACCTATCGGCCGGGGAGCTGTTTTTT.

This clone was observed a single time. The gene calls are TRBV10-3 and TRBJ2-7; 9 nucleotides match TRBD1. Germline V CDR1 and CDR2: ENHRY, SYGVKD. V was pared by 0 bases and J by 2 bases, with 8 bases of the junction left unmatched. This CDR3 is built from 17 residues. CDR3 amino acids: CAISESIPGQGTYEQYF. Written as DNA, the CDR3 is TGTGCCATCAGTGAGTCGATTCCGGGACAGGGAACCTACGAGCAGTACTTC.

The chain carries TRBV5-1 and TRBJ2-5, with 13 positions matching TRBD2. V lost 3 bases to trimming and J lost 7 bases; unmatched junction nucleotides: 6. CDR1 is SGHRS, CDR2 YFSETQ, per germline. CDR3 length: 15 amino acids. In nucleotides, the CDR3 is TGCGCCAGCAGCTCCGGGACTAGCGGGACAGGGACCCAGTACTTC. It yields the protein CASSSGTSGTGTQYF.

The chain recombines TRBV4-3 with TRBJ2-2; D might be TRBD2 (5 bases). There are 15 residues in the CDR3. Germline V CDR1 and CDR2: LGHNA, YSLEER. Trimming cost V 0 bases and J 6 bases, with 11 bases left between them. CDR3 nucleotide sequence: TGCGCCAGCAGCCAAGATTCGAGAGGGCCCGGGGAGCTGTTTTTT. It encodes CASSQDSRGPGELFF.